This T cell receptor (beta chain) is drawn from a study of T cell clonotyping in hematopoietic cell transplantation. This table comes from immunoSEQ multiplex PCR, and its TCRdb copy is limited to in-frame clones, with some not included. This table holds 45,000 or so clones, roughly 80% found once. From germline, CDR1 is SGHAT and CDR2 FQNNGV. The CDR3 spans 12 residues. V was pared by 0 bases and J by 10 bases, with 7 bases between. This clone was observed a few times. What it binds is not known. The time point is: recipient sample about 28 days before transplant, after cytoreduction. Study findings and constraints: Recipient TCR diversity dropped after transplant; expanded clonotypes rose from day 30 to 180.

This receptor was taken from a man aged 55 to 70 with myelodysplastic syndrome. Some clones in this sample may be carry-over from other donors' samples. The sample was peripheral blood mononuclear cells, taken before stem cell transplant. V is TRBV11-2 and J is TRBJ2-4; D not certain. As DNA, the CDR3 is TGTGCCAGCAGCTTAGATGGGCGTATTCAGTACTTC. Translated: CASSLDGRIQYF.